Each of the 21 T cell receptor beta chains below was sequenced from the same sample in a study of blood T cell repertoires in COVID-19 (dated by TCRdb to 2020 to 2022). Libraries came from the immunoSEQ multiplex PCR assay. TCRdb provides this immuneACCESS table in a form limited to in-frame rearrangements. Some clones are lacking; in checked studies, under half of them reflect an unresolved V gene, and why the rest are absent is not known. The sample yields hundreds of thousands of clones; around 90% were counted once. Of the sample, around 1.7% falls within the top ten clones. Sample: PBMCs or T cells enriched from blood (not recorded which). These receptors were obtained from a woman under 30 with acute COVID-19.

The chain couples TRBV9 to TRBJ1-1, with TRBD1 as a possible D gene (5 bases). CDR1 is SGDLS, CDR2 YYNGEE, per germline. V lost 0 bases and J lost 1, with 10 bases in between. This CDR3 contains 15 residues. The DNA for the CDR3 is TGTGCCAGCAGCGTAGAGGGGCTACCGAACACTGAAGCTTTCTTT. This encodes CASSVEGLPNTEAFF.

DNA for the CDR3: TGTGCCAGCAGTTTAAAGCGGGACCTGTACGAGCAGTACTTC. Translating gives CASSLKRDLYEQYF. The chain combines TRBV28 with TRBJ2-7, with 7 bases identical to TRBD2. V lost 2 bases and J lost 4; bases outside the gene matches: 5. The CDR3 has 14 residues. Germline V lookup: CDR1 MDHEN, CDR2 SYDVKM.

The chain has TRBV6-5 and TRBJ2-7, with a weak D call TRBD1 (6 bases). CDR1 is MNHEY, CDR2 SVGAGI, per germline. CDR3 size: 14 residues. V lost 4 bases and J 2 bases, leaving 12 bases between the germline ends. The CDR3 region has the DNA TGTGCCAGCAGTTGGGCAGGGACAACCTACGAGCAGTACTTC. This encodes CASSWAGTTYEQYF.

The gene calls are TRBV7-8 and TRBJ2-7, with TRBD2 matching over 14 bases. The germline CDR1 and CDR2 sequences are SGHVS and FQNEAQ. CDR3 length equals 17 residues. Unmatched junction bases numbered 10, after V lost 5 bases and J lost 4 bases. The chain's CDR3 is CASSPPGTSGRGYEQYF. CDR3 DNA: TGTGCCAGCAGCCCCCCCGGGACTAGCGGGAGAGGGTACGAGCAGTACTTC.

The CDR3: CAWSSWADSGNTIYF. DNA for the CDR3: TGTGCCTGGAGTTCGTGGGCGGACTCAGGAAACACCATATATTTT. The chain couples TRBV30 to TRBJ1-3; the D is unclear. Germline assignment: CDR1 GTSNPN and CDR2 SVGIG (reference sequence). The CDR3 contains 15 residues. Between the trimmed V and J ends, which lost 2 bases and 4 bases, there was a span of 15 bases.

This clone occurred once. The gene calls are TRBV4-3 and TRBJ2-7, with D tentatively TRBD1 (5 bases). V was shortened by 0 bases and J by 2 bases, with 14 bases between the two germline ends. The CDR3 is made up of 16 amino acids. Germline V gene data show CDR1 as LGHNA and CDR2 as YSLEER. The CDR3 DNA is TGCGCCAGCAGCCAAGATGACACAGGTCCCACCTACGAGCAGTACTTC. Residues: CASSQDDTGPTYEQYF.

This chain connects TRBV5-1 to TRBJ2-3; TRBD1 matches at 8 bases. Germline trimming cut 2 bases from V and 4 bases from J; bases unmatched to any gene: 6. Per germline, CDR1 SGHRS and CDR2 YFSETQ. The CDR3 consists of 15 residues. The CDR3 region is CASSFRQGLSDTQYF. Here the CDR3 DNA reads TGCGCCAGCAGCTTCCGACAGGGGTTGTCAGATACGCAGTATTTT.

This chain connects TRBV18 to TRBJ2-1; 7 bases line up with TRBD2. This CDR3 is built from 13 residues. V dropped 7 bases and J dropped 10; count of bases not matched to a gene: 10. CDR1 is KGHSH and CDR2 is LQKENI in the germline V gene. CDR3 loop: CASFVALAEEQFF. Here the CDR3 DNA reads TGTGCCAGCTTCGTAGCTCTAGCGGAGGAGCAGTTCTTC. Complete variable domain (other parts from reference TRBV18 and TRBJ2-1): NAGVMQNPRHLVRRRGQEARLRCSPMKGHSHVYWYRQLPEEGLKFMVYLQKENIIDESGMPKERFSAEFPKEGPSILRIQQVVRGDSAAYFCASFVALAEEQFFGPGTRLTVL.

The chain is built from TRBV6-5 and TRBJ2-7, with 8 positions matching TRBD1. Looked up from germline, CDR1 is MNHEY and CDR2 is SVGAGI. The CDR3 loop spans 14 amino acids. V trimming: 6 bases; J trimming: 2 bases; junction bases outside the gene matches: 6. CDR3 amino acids: CASSQDRVPYEQYF. As DNA, the CDR3 is TGTGCCAGCAGCCAGGACAGGGTACCCTACGAGCAGTACTTC.

This chain joins TRBV27 and TRBJ1-1, with 9 bases identical to TRBD1. Germline V gives CDR1 MNHEY, CDR2 SMNVEV (reference sequence). The CDR3 has 16 amino acids. Losses at the gene ends were 5 bases for V and 4 bases for J; bases not matched to a gene: 11. The CDR3 reads CASSPSGTGFITEAFF. Written as DNA, the CDR3 is TGTGCCAGCAGTCCATCGGGGACAGGGTTTATCACTGAAGCTTTCTTT.

A single count supports this clone. The chain joins TRBV4-3 to TRBJ1-6; no firm D call. The CDR3 has 16 amino acids. With 1 base removed from V and 3 bases from J, the gap between germline ends came to 10 bases. Germline V gene data show CDR1 as LGHNA and CDR2 as YSLEER. CDR3 region: CASSQVVRDYNSPLHF. In DNA, the CDR3 is TGCGCCAGCAGCCAAGTGGTCCGGGACTATAATTCACCCCTCCACTTT.

This rearrangement joins TRBV7-2 to TRBJ2-4, with TRBD2 as a possible D gene (6 bases). Germline V gives CDR1 SGHTA, CDR2 FQGNSA. The length of the CDR3 is 15 residues. V lost 3 bases, J lost 0 bases, and 9 bases lay in between. CDR3 region: CASSFGGIAKNIQYF. CDR3 nucleotides: TGTGCCAGCAGCTTCGGCGGGATAGCCAAAAACATTCAGTACTTC.

A single count supports this clone. The rearrangement links TRBV7-6 to TRBJ2-1; 13 positions match TRBD2. CDR3 length equals 20 residues. Germline-derived CDR1 and CDR2 are SGHVS and FNYEAQ. The ends lost 0 bases at V and 8 bases at J; junction bases unmatched: 16. CDR3 in DNA: TGTGCCAGCAGCTTAGCGGTGGGACTAGCGGGAAAGGCGGCCAGCGATGAGCAGTTCTTC. Translation: CASSLAVGLAGKAASDEQFF.

The chain carries TRBV19 and TRBJ2-1, with a possible D match to TRBD1 (6 bases). The CDR3 covers 15 residues. Germline V lookup: CDR1 LNHDA, CDR2 SQIVND (reference sequence). V was cut by 3 bases and J by 7 bases, with 16 bases left in between. The CDR3 nucleotides read TGTGCCAGTAGTATCGGCAGGGGTTCTGGAAATGAGCAGTTCTTC. As protein: CASSIGRGSGNEQFF.

This chain links TRBV15 with TRBJ1-2, with 10 positions matching TRBD1. The CDR3 is 15 amino acids. After removal of 1 base from V and 5 bases from J, the junction contained 4 bases not matched to a gene. Per the germline V gene, CDR1 is LNHNV and CDR2 is YYDKDF (reference sequence). Written as DNA, the CDR3 is TGTGCCACCAGCAGAGGCGGGACAGGGGTTTATGGCTACACCTTC. This translates into CATSRGGTGVYGYTF.

CDR3 sequence reads: CASSLGGAGYEQYF. CDR3 in DNA: TGCGCCAGCAGCTTGGGTGGGGCCGGCTACGAGCAGTACTTC. This rearrangement joins TRBV5-1 to TRBJ2-7; maybe TRBD1 (5 bases). Germline V lookup: CDR1 SGHRS, CDR2 YFSETQ. CDR3 length: 14 amino acids. Trimming shortened V by 0 bases and J by 3 bases, and 10 bases separated the two germline ends.

This chain connects TRBV19 to TRBJ2-7, with D perhaps TRBD2 (6 bases). Trimming cost V 8 bases and J 3 bases, with 17 bases left between them. The CDR3 contains 14 residues. Germline V gene data show CDR1 as LNHDA and CDR2 as SQIVND (reference sequence). The CDR3 DNA is TGTGCCAGTTCCAGGGTTCGGGAGAACTACGAGCAGTACTTC. Translation: CASSRVRENYEQYF. Based on the CDR3 plus reference TRBV19 and TRBJ2-7, the full variable domain is DGGITQSPKYLFRKEGQNVTLSCEQNLNHDAMYWYRQDPGQGLRLIYYSQIVNDFQKGDIAEGYSVSREKKESFPLTVTSAQKNPTAFYLCASSRVRENYEQYFGPGTRLTVT.

The gene calls are TRBV6-5 and TRBJ1-2, with a tentative D call TRBD1 (5 bases). CDR1 and CDR2 from the germline V gene are MNHEY and SVGAGI. Deletions cut 2 bases from V and 0 bases from J, with 10 bases between. The CDR3 has 15 amino acids. The CDR3, as DNA: TGTGCCAGCAGTTACGGAGGGGTGCCTAACTATGGCTACACCTTC. Translated: CASSYGGVPNYGYTF.

V is TRBV29-1 and J is TRBJ2-7; D remains unclear. CDR1 is SQVTM and CDR2 is ANQGSEA in the germline V gene. This CDR3 comprises 11 residues. V shed 4 bases and J shed 2 bases, with 6 bases lying between them. The CDR3 is CSVVLAYEQYF. The DNA of the CDR3 is TGCAGCGTTGTACTGGCCTACGAGCAGTACTTC.

The CDR3 is CASSTPGQGFAEQYF. CDR3 sequence (DNA): TGTGCCAGCAGTACTCCGGGACAGGGGTTTGCCGAGCAGTACTTC. The chain links TRBV21-1 to TRBJ2-7; TRBD1 is the table's D call, not checked against the DNA. TRBV21-1 is a listed pseudogene. The CDR3 runs to 15 residues.

This clone occurred a few times. This CDR3 is CASSYEAGGPKEQYF. The CDR3 nucleotides read TGTGCCAGCAGTTACGAAGCGGGAGGGCCGAAGGAGCAGTACTTC. J is TRBJ2-7 and V is TRBV6-5; 10 positions match TRBD2. The CDR3 loop spans 15 amino acids. J was trimmed by 7 bases and V by 2 bases; bases with no gene match: 8. CDR1 MNHEY and CDR2 SVGAGI come from the germline V gene.